The clone carrying this T cell receptor beta chain was observed a few times. V shed 4 bases and J shed 1 base, with 15 bases lying between them. In germline, CDR1 is KGHDR, CDR2 SFDVKD. The CDR3 runs 16 residues. Sequenced by immunoSEQ multiplex PCR; TCRdb stores in-frame clones only, minus some. The sample records around 190,000 clones, less than 90% being singletons. The data were obtained in a study of blood T cell repertoires in COVID-19. The chain carries TRBV24-1 and TRBJ1-2, with D possibly TRBD1 on 5 matching bases. Input material: peripheral blood. The clonotype comes from a woman aged 70-85 years with COVID-19, enrolled during active disease. The DNA of the CDR3 is TGTGCCACCAGTGACAGGGCAGGGAACAATAACTATGGCTACACCTTC. Its protein is CATSDRAGNNNYGYTF.